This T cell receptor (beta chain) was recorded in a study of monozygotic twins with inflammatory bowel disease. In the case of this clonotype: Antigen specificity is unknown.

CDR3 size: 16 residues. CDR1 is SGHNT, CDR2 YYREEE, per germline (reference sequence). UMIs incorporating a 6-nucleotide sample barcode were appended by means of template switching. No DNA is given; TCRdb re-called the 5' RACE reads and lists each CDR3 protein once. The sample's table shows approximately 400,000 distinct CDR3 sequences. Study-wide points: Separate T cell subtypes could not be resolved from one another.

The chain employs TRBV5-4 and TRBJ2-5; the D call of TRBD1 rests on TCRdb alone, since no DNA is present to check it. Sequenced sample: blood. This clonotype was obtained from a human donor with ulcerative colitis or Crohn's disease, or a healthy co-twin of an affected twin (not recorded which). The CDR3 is CASSSNSGAREETQYF.